The TCR beta chain described here comes from a study of T cell repertoires in cytomegalovirus infection. As concerns this clonotype: Its antigen is not known.

J lost 5 bases, V lost 1 base, and 7 bases had no gene match. Germline CDR1 reads SGHDT; CDR2 reads YYEEEE. The CDR3 length is 15 residues. MiXCR, applied by TCRdb to the reads, yields one record per CDR3 protein. The table shows over 95,000 distinct CDR3 sequences, with about 30% occurring only once. This specimen consisted of CD8+ T cells from cultured PBMCs, obtained from culture after CMV antigen stimulation. The source is a human donor in good health (CMV status not recorded). Some clones in this sample may be carry-over from other donors' samples. This rearrangement joins TRBV5-6 to TRBJ2-5; 8 nucleotides agree with TRBD2. The CDR3, as DNA: TGTGCCAGCAGCTTGTCCGGGGGGGCCAAGGAGACCCAGTACTTC. Translating it yields CASSLSGGAKETQYF.